The rows below give T cell receptor beta chains drawn from one sample of a study of cytomegalovirus exposure and HLA in healthy donors. Assay: immunoSEQ multiplex PCR; the TCRdb copy retains only in-frame clones and omits some. This table holds fewer than 85,000 clones, 90% to 95% found once. The sequenced material came from PBMCs. The source of these receptors is a woman under 30 in good health and CMV-seronegative. Both conserved end residues are part of each CDR3. The D gene is left open where the match is weak. The listing skips clone size in some rows; elsewhere it reads once, few, many or a size class.

CDR3 DNA: TGTGCCAGCTCGGGACAGCCCAGTTTCTATGGCTACACCTTC
CDR3 protein: CASSGQPSFYGYTF
V gene: TRBV6-4
J gene: TRBJ1-2
clone size: .
D gene: TRBD1

CDR3 DNA: TGTGCCAGCACTAGAAGAGGGCTAAACACCATATATTTT
CDR3 protein: CASTRRGLNTIYF
V gene: TRBV6-1
J gene: TRBJ1-3
clone size: .
D gene: .

CDR3 DNA: TGTGCCACCCACGAGGGAGGCCCGAGAGTGACCCAGTACTTC
CDR3 protein: CATHEGGPRVTQYF
V gene: TRBV19
J gene: TRBJ2-5
clone size: once
D gene: .

CDR3 DNA: TGTGCCAGCAGTGAGGTCGACAGGGGACAACCCCAGCATTTT
CDR3 protein: CASSEVDRGQPQHF
V gene: TRBV2
J gene: TRBJ1-5
clone size: .
D gene: TRBD1

CDR3 DNA: TGTGCCAGCAGTTCAGGACAGGGTAATGAAAAACTGTTTTTT
CDR3 protein: CASSSGQGNEKLFF
V gene: TRBV28
J gene: TRBJ1-4
clone size: .
D gene: TRBD1

CDR3 DNA: TGTGCCAGCAGTTACTGGAAGGGAGCGCTGGCCGGGGAGCTGTTTTTT
CDR3 protein: CASSYWKGALAGELFF
V gene: TRBV6-5
J gene: TRBJ2-2
clone size: .
D gene: .

CDR3 DNA: TGTGCCACCCAAAACCCAGGGGCACAAGAGACCCAGTACTTC
CDR3 protein: CATQNPGAQETQYF
V gene: TRBV2
J gene: TRBJ2-5
clone size: .
D gene: .

CDR3 DNA: TGTGCCAGTAGTATTGCTAGCGGGGGGACGACCTACGAGCAGTACTTC
CDR3 protein: CASSIASGGTTYEQYF
V gene: TRBV19
J gene: TRBJ2-7
clone size: once
D gene: TRBD2

CDR3 DNA: TGTGCCAGCCGACCGAGGCGGGGGGCCCAGGAGACCCAGTACTTC
CDR3 protein: CASRPRRGAQETQYF
V gene: TRBV11-2
J gene: TRBJ2-5
clone size: once
D gene: TRBD2

CDR3 DNA: TGTGCCAGCAGCTTGGGACGGAGCCTCTACGAGCAGTACTTC
CDR3 protein: CASSLGRSLYEQYF
V gene: TRBV5-6
J gene: TRBJ2-7
clone size: .
D gene: .

CDR3 DNA: TGTGCCAGCAGTTTCCAAGGGACAGGCGGCTACACCTTC
CDR3 protein: CASSFQGTGGYTF
V gene: TRBV27
J gene: TRBJ1-2
clone size: .
D gene: TRBD1

CDR3 DNA: TGCGCCAGCAGCCAAGATCCCGGGACAGGGCACGAAAAACTGTTTTTT
CDR3 protein: CASSQDPGTGHEKLFF
V gene: TRBV4-3
J gene: TRBJ1-4
clone size: once
D gene: TRBD1